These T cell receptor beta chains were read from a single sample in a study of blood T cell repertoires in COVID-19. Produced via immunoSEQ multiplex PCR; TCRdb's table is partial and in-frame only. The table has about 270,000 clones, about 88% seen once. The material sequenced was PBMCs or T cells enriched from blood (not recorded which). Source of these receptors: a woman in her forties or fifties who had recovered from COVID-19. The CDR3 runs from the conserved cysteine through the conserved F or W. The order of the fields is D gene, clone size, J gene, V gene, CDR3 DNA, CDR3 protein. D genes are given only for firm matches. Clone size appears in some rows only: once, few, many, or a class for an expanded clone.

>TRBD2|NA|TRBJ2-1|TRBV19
TGTGCCAGTAGTCCCGGGACTAGCGGGAGGGGGGCCTACAATGAGCAGTTCTTC
CASSPGTSGRGAYNEQFF
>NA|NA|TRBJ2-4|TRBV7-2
TGTGCCACCTCCGAGGGGGTGGCCAAAAACATTCAGTACTTC
CATSEGVAKNIQYF
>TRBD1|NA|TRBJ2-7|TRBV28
TGTGCCAGCAGTCGGGACAGCTACGAGCAGTACTTC
CASSRDSYEQYF
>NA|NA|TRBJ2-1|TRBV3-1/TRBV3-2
TGTGCCAGCAGCCCCGGTGGAGGGTTGGGTGAGCAGTTCTTC
CASSPGGGLGEQFF
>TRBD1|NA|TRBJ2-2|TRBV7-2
TGTGCCAGCTGTCTGGACAGGGGGACCGGGGAGCTGTTTTTT
CASCLDRGTGELFF
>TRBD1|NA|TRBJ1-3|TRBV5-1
TGCGCCAGCAGCTTGGCCCCTACAGGGGGTGGAAACACCATATATTTT
CASSLAPTGGGNTIYF
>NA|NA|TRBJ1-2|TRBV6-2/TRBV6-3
TGTGCCAGCAGTCAGGGGAAGGCCCTAGGCTACACCTTC
CASSQGKALGYTF
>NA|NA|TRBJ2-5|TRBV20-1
TGCAGTGCTAGTGGTGGGAGAGGCGGGACCCAGTACTTC
CSASGGRGGTQYF
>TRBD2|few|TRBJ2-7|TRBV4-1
TGCGCCAGCAGCCAAGAAAGACTAGCGGGAGAGACCTACGAGCAGTACTTC
CASSQERLAGETYEQYF
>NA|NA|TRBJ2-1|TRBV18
TGTGCCAGCTCACTCGATCGGTACAATGAGCAGTTCTTC
CASSLDRYNEQFF
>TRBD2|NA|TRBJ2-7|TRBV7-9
TGTGCCAGCAGCCCACGCGGGGGTACCGACTACGAGCAGTACTTC
CASSPRGGTDYEQYF
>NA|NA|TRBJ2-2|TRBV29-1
TGCAGCGTCGCCCGTTTGGGGACTTCGAACACCGGGGAGCTGTTTTTT
CSVARLGTSNTGELFF
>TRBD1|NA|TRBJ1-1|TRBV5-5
TGTGCCAGCAGCCCATTCGGGACAGGGGTGAAGGGCACTGAAGCTTTCTTT
CASSPFGTGVKGTEAFF
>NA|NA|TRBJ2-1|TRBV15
TGTGCCACCAGCAGAGTTAGCGGATCCTACAATGAGCAGTTCTTC
CATSRVSGSYNEQFF
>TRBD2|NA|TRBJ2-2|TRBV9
TGTGCCAGCAGCGTAGCTCGAGGACTAGCGGGAGGACCGAACACCGGGGAGCTGTTTTTT
CASSVARGLAGGPNTGELFF
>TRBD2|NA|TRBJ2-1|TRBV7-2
TGTGCCAGCAGCGGACTAGCGGTCCCCCTATATGAGCAGTTCTTC
CASSGLAVPLYEQFF
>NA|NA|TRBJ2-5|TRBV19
TGTGCCAGTAGAAAGGGACAAGAGTCTCCCGAGACCCAGTACTTC
CASRKGQESPETQYF
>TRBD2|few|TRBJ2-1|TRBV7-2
TGTGCCAGCAGCTATACTAGCGGGGGGGGCTCCTACAATGAGCAGTTCTTC
CASSYTSGGGSYNEQFF
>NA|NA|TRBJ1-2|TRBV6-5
TGTGCCAGCAGTTACTCGAGGGCCAACTATGGCTACACCTTC
CASSYSRANYGYTF
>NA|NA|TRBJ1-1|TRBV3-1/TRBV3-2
TGTGCCAGCAGCCACGGGGGGAACACTGAAGCTTTCTTT
CASSHGGNTEAFF
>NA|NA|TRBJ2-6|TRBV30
TGTGCCTGGAGGCGCTCGTCGGGGGCCAACGTCCTGACTTTC
CAWRRSSGANVLTF
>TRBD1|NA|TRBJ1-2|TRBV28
TGTGCCAGCAGTTTGGGGGGACAGTCCCCCTATGGCTACACCTTC
CASSLGGQSPYGYTF
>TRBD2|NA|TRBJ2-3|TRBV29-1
TGCAGCGTTGAAGATATCCGAGCGGGAGGGCCAGATACGCAGTATTTT
CSVEDIRAGGPDTQYF